Presented here are 12 T cell receptor beta chains from one specimen sequenced in a study of cytomegalovirus exposure and HLA in healthy donors. It was with 60 Vbeta and 13 Jbeta primers that the PCR ran. Measured with immunoSEQ multiplex PCR; TCRdb has only the in-frame clones, and not every one. The sample contains more than 85,000 clones, about three quarters of which appear only once. The sequenced sample consisted of PBMCs. All receptors come from a woman aged 60-70 years in good health and CMV-seropositive.

The chain has TRBV6-4 and TRBJ2-1, with TRBD1 matching over 7 bases. V shed 10 bases, J shed 0 bases, and the junction held 6 bases outside the gene matches. The CDR3 spans 14 residues. Germline-derived CDR1 and CDR2 are MRHNA and SNTAGT. The CDR3 sequence is CAIQTGSSYNEQFF. Written as DNA, the CDR3 is TGTGCCATCCAGACAGGGAGCTCCTACAATGAGCAGTTCTTC.

The V gene is TRBV2, the J gene TRBJ2-7; a weak D match, TRBD2 (5 bases). Per germline, CDR1 SNHLY and CDR2 FYNNEI. This CDR3 has 14 residues. The V end lost 5 bases, the J end lost 3 bases, and 14 bases lay between the germline ends. This CDR3 reads CASSRWETNYEQYF. The CDR3 coding sequence is TGTGCCAGCAGTAGGTGGGAGACGAACTACGAGCAGTACTTC. Looking up the rest from reference TRBV2 and TRBJ2-7 gives the full variable domain: EPEVTQTPSHQVTQMGQEVILRCVPISNHLYFYWYRQILGQKVEFLVSFYNNEISEKSEIFDDQFSVERPDGSNFTLKIRSTKLEDSAMYFCASSRWETNYEQYFGPGTRLTVT.

V gene TRBV7-3 combines with J gene TRBJ2-1; TRBD2 matches 11 bases. The CDR3 runs 15 residues. The germline gives CDR1 SGHTA, CDR2 FQGTGA. The junction had 8 bases not matched to a gene; V was cut back by 5 bases and J by 8 bases. The CDR3 nucleotides are TGTGCCAGCAGCCAAGAGACTAGCGGGAATCATGAGCAGTTCTTC. This sequence encodes CASSQETSGNHEQFF.

V usage is TRBV11-1 and J usage is TRBJ2-4, with 8 bases fitting TRBD1. CDR1 and CDR2 (germline): SGHAT, FQDESV (reference sequence). This CDR3 region has 15 residues. The V and J ends lost 5 bases and 5 bases, in that order; junction bases with no gene match: 8. The CDR3 protein is CASSPQTGVENIQYF. In DNA, the CDR3 is TGTGCCAGCAGCCCCCAGACAGGGGTCGAAAACATTCAGTACTTC.

This chain's CDR3 is CATSRDAGGYTEAFF. CDR3 DNA sequence: TGTGCCACCAGCAGAGATGCAGGGGGCTACACTGAAGCTTTCTTT. This sequence joins TRBV15 and TRBJ1-1, with TRBD1 identical over 8 bases. The CDR3 length is 15 residues. Per the germline V gene, CDR1 is LNHNV and CDR2 is YYDKDF (reference sequence). The J segment lost 3 bases and the V segment lost 0 bases, leaving 3 bases of the junction unmatched.

The chain joins TRBV6-5 to TRBJ1-2; D is ambiguous. Germline CDR1 MNHEY, CDR2 SVGAGI. The length of the CDR3 is 14 residues. Trimming removed 0 bases at V and 6 bases at J, with 11 bases between. The CDR3 DNA reads as TGTGCCAGCAGTTACTCGTCGCGTGGGCATGGCTACACCTTC. Protein sequence: CASSYSSRGHGYTF.

V usage is TRBV5-4 and J usage is TRBJ2-1; 10 bases are a match to TRBD1. The CDR3 covers 14 residues. V lost 4 bases, J lost 5 bases, and 3 bases stayed unmatched. Germline V gene lookup returns CDR1 SGHNT and CDR2 YYREEE (reference sequence). This chain's CDR3 is CASSKGQGDNEQFF. CDR3 nucleotide sequence: TGTGCCAGCAGCAAAGGACAGGGGGACAATGAGCAGTTCTTC.

This chain connects TRBV11-2 to TRBJ2-1; 12 bases are a match to TRBD2. CDR3 size: 18 residues. With 6 bases clipped from V and 1 base from J, the junction kept 10 bases outside the gene matches. Per the germline V gene, CDR1 is SGHAT and CDR2 is FQNNGV. CDR3 DNA sequence: TGTGCCAGCAGGGGACTTCTAGCGGGAGGGAAATCCTACAATGAGCAGTTCTTC. Amino acid sequence: CASRGLLAGGKSYNEQFF.

The chain combines TRBV5-1 with TRBJ2-7; TRBD2 matches 14 bases. Trimming at V came to 2 bases and at J to 5 bases, leaving 9 bases not matched to a gene. CDR3 length: 17 amino acids. CDR1 is SGHRS and CDR2 is YFSETQ in the germline V gene. As DNA, the CDR3 is TGCGCCAGCAGCTTACCTGGGACTAGCGGGAGTTGGAACGAGCAGTACTTC. The encoded protein is CASSLPGTSGSWNEQYF.

The chain links TRBV13 to TRBJ1-2, with TRBD1 matching over 7 bases. The CDR3 extends over 13 amino acids. J lost 9 bases, V lost 5 bases, and 9 bases had no gene match. Germline values: CDR1 PRHDT, CDR2 FYEKMQ (reference sequence). As DNA, the CDR3 is TGTGCCAGCAGCGCGCTTGACAGGGACCGCTACACCTTC. Translated: CASSALDRDRYTF. The complete variable domain, with remaining parts taken from reference TRBV13 and TRBJ1-2, reads AAGVIQSPRHLIKEKRETATLKCYPIPRHDTVYWYQQGPGQDPQFLISFYEKMQSDKGSIPDRFSAQQFSDYHSELNMSSLELGDSALYFCASSALDRDRYTFGSGTRLTVV.

This clone was seen a few times. The chain is built from TRBV18 and TRBJ2-7, with D possibly being TRBD1 (6 bases). V shed 3 bases and J shed 2 bases, with 8 bases lying between them. Germline CDR1 is KGHSH and CDR2 is LQKENI. CDR3 length equals 13 residues. The CDR3 DNA follows: TGTGCCAGCTCACCGCAGGGGCCCTACGAGCAGTACTTC. This gives the protein CASSPQGPYEQYF.

The chain recombines TRBV5-5 with TRBJ2-1, with D maybe TRBD2 (6 bases). Looked up from germline, CDR1 is SGHKS and CDR2 is YYEKEE (reference sequence). V lost 0 bases, J lost 2 bases, and 15 bases lay in between. This CDR3 contains 17 residues. CDR3 protein: CASSLEGGIDAYNEQFF. CDR3 nucleotides: TGTGCCAGCAGCTTGGAAGGCGGGATAGACGCCTACAATGAGCAGTTCTTC.